These T cell receptor beta chains were read from a single sample in a study of cytomegalovirus exposure and HLA in healthy donors. The assay was immunoSEQ multiplex PCR, and TCRdb's table has in-frame clones only and misses some. The sample holds some 170,000 clones, 76% seen once. Sequenced material: PBMCs. The source is a man in his fifties or sixties in good health and CMV-seronegative. The CDR3 runs from the conserved cysteine through the conserved F or W. A D gene is named only where the DNA matches it firmly. Rows give clone size only sometimes, using once, few, many, or a class for an expanded clone.

D,J,V,size,DNA,CDR3
-,TRBJ1-1,TRBV19,-,TGTGCCACAAGGGGAAACACTGAAGCTTTCTTT,CATRGNTEAFF
TRBD1,TRBJ2-2,TRBV7-6,-,TGTGCCAGCAGCCAGGACAGGACTAACACCGGGGAGCTGTTTTTT,CASSQDRTNTGELFF
TRBD2,TRBJ2-1,TRBV15,-,TGTGCCACCAGGACCGGGGACTATTCCTACAATGAGCAGTTCTTC,CATRTGDYSYNEQFF
TRBD1,TRBJ1-1,TRBV18,-,TGTGCCAGCTCACCTAGTGACAGGGGAAGCACTGAAGCTTTCTTT,CASSPSDRGSTEAFF
TRBD1,TRBJ2-7,TRBV30,-,TGTGCCTGGAGTTTGGGGACAGCGAGTCTCTACGAGCAGTACTTC,CAWSLGTASLYEQYF
TRBD1,TRBJ2-1,TRBV18,-,TGTGCCAGCTCACACGGACAGGGGGCTAGGGATGAGCAGTTCTTC,CASSHGQGARDEQFF
-,TRBJ1-5,TRBV18,-,TGTGCCAGCTCAAGTGCTAATAGCAATCAGCCCCAGCATTTT,CASSSANSNQPQHF
-,TRBJ2-1,TRBV7-2,-,TGTGCCAGCAGCTTAGGTTTAAGGGGTGAGCAGTTCTTC,CASSLGLRGEQFF
-,TRBJ1-1,TRBV7-9,-,TGTTCCAGCAGCTTAGTGGGGGCGCGGAACACTGAAGCTTTCTTT,CSSSLVGARNTEAFF
-,TRBJ2-4,TRBV7-2,-,TGTGCCAGCAGCTTAGGAGGGATAAACATTCAGTACTTC,CASSLGGINIQYF
-,TRBJ1-6,TRBV15,-,TGTGCCACCAGCCGAAGGACTGATCTCAATTCACCCCTCCACTTT,CATSRRTDLNSPLHF
TRBD1,TRBJ2-3,TRBV7-2,-,TGTGCCAGCAGCTCCCCCGGGGACAGAGATACGCAGTATTTT,CASSSPGDRDTQYF
-,TRBJ1-2,TRBV18,-,TGTGCCAGCTCACCCGAAGCCTCGAGTGGCTACACCTTC,CASSPEASSGYTF
-,TRBJ1-3,TRBV5-1,few,TGCGCCAGCAGCCCTCGGACAGACGGAAACACCATATATTTT,CASSPRTDGNTIYF
-,TRBJ2-4,TRBV28,once,TGTGCCAGCAGTATCCGGGACACAAGAGCCAAAAACATTCAGTACTTC,CASSIRDTRAKNIQYF
TRBD2,TRBJ2-5,TRBV13,-,TGTGCCAGCAGCCCAGGCCTAGGGACTAGCGGGGGAAGGACAAAGACCCAGTACTTC,CASSPGLGTSGGRTKTQYF
TRBD2,TRBJ2-5,TRBV4-3,-,TGCGCCAGCAGCCAGGGACTAGCGGGAGCGGCTGAGACCCAGTACTTC,CASSQGLAGAAETQYF
-,TRBJ1-2,TRBV4-3,few,TGCGCCAGCAGCCCCCTCGGGGGTGGCGGCTACACCTTC,CASSPLGGGGYTF
TRBD1,TRBJ2-7,TRBV6-6,-,TGTGCCAGCAGTTCTTGGGACAGGGAGTACGAGCAGTACTTC,CASSSWDREYEQYF
TRBD1,TRBJ1-5,TRBV7-2,-,TGTGCCAGCAGCTGGGACAGGGCTCAGCCCCAGCATTTT,CASSWDRAQPQHF
-,TRBJ1-5,TRBV28,-,TGTGCCAGCAGTTTAAAAAAACAGGGTTATCAGCCCCAGCATTTT,CASSLKKQGYQPQHF
TRBD1,TRBJ1-5,TRBV11-2,-,TGTGCCAGCAGCCTCGGGACAGGGGGCCCTCAGCCCCAGCATTTT,CASSLGTGGPQPQHF
TRBD2,TRBJ2-3,TRBV5-1,-,TGCGCCAGCAAGCAAGCGGGAAGCACAGATACGCAGTATTTT,CASKQAGSTDTQYF
TRBD2,TRBJ2-7,TRBV11-2,-,TGTGCCAGCAGCTTTAGCGGGGCAGCCTCCTACGAGCAGTACTTC,CASSFSGAASYEQYF
-,TRBJ2-5,TRBV9,-,TGTGCCAGCAGCGCTAGTTGGGGGGGGGCCATTGAGACCCAGTACTTC,CASSASWGGAIETQYF
TRBD2,TRBJ2-3,TRBV7-9,once,TGTGCCAGCAGCTTAGGACTAGCGGGGGGGCCGAGGAGCACAGATACGCAGTATTTT,CASSLGLAGGPRSTDTQYF
TRBD1,TRBJ2-3,TRBV5-6,-,TGTGCCAGCAGCTTGGCCAGGGGGCATGGAGATACGCAGTATTTT,CASSLARGHGDTQYF
-,TRBJ2-7,TRBV11-3,-,TGTGCCAGCAGCGCAGGGTCCGACGAGCAGTACTTC,CASSAGSDEQYF
TRBD2,TRBJ2-3,TRBV12-5,-,TGTGCTAGTGGTTGGGAGGGGTCCACGCAGTATTTT,CASGWEGSTQYF
TRBD2,TRBJ2-3,TRBV5-5,-,TGTGCCAGCAGGCGGGGGTCGACAGATACGCAGTATTTT,CASRRGSTDTQYF
TRBD2,TRBJ2-5,TRBV5-6,-,TGTGCCAGCAGTTTCCGACTAGCGGGGGGGGTCAGAGAGACCCAGTACTTC,CASSFRLAGGVRETQYF
-,TRBJ1-2,TRBV10-3,few,TGTGCCATCAGTGCGGGGTTGGCTCCCCTTTATGGCTACACCTTC,CAISAGLAPLYGYTF
TRBD2,TRBJ2-3,TRBV5-1,-,TGCGCCAGCAGCATAGGTGGGCGGGGGGGCCGGCGAGATACGCAGTATTTT,CASSIGGRGGRRDTQYF
TRBD1,TRBJ1-1,TRBV7-9,-,TGTGCCAGCAGCGATAGGGTTTCAGGGGGGACTGAAGCTTTCTTT,CASSDRVSGGTEAFF
-,TRBJ2-2,TRBV14,-,TGTGCCAGCAGCCAAGAAGAAAAGGGGAATGCCGGGGAGCTGTTTTTT,CASSQEEKGNAGELFF
TRBD1,TRBJ1-2,TRBV28,-,TGTGCCACGGGACAGCCAAACTATGGCTACACCTTC,CATGQPNYGYTF
TRBD1,TRBJ1-4,TRBV6-1,-,TGTGCCAGCAGTGAAAGCAGGGGGGCGCGAAAACTGTTTTTT,CASSESRGARKLFF
TRBD2,TRBJ2-1,TRBV27,-,TGTGCCAGCAGTTTAACCGCCGGCCGGGACTATTACTACAATGAGCAGTTCTTC,CASSLTAGRDYYYNEQFF
-,TRBJ1-2,TRBV11-2,-,TGTGCCAGCAGCCTACAGGGCGGCTATGGCTACACCTTC,CASSLQGGYGYTF
-,TRBJ1-6,TRBV18,-,TGTGCCAGCTCACCAGAATCGACAGGAGACGGTTCACCCCTCCACTTT,CASSPESTGDGSPLHF
TRBD2,TRBJ2-5,TRBV10-2,-,TGCGCCAGCAGTGATTCTGAGACTAGCTTGTTGGAGACCCAGTACTTC,CASSDSETSLLETQYF
-,TRBJ2-5,TRBV6-5,-,TGTGCCACAAGCGAGGGAGAGACCCAGTACTTC,CATSEGETQYF
TRBD1,TRBJ2-1,TRBV29-1,-,TGCAGCGTGGGTTTACAGGGGGATGAGCAGTTCTTC,CSVGLQGDEQFF
TRBD1,TRBJ1-5,TRBV5-5,-,TGTGCCAGCACCCAGGGGGTGGTAGGCAATCAGCCCCAGCATTTT,CASTQGVVGNQPQHF
-,TRBJ1-2,TRBV7-6,-,TGTGCCAGCAGCTCAGGGGCACAGGCCAACTATGGCTACACCTTC,CASSSGAQANYGYTF
TRBD1,TRBJ2-7,TRBV27,-,TGTGCCAGCAGTTCGACAGGGGGGAGGTACGAGCAGTACTTC,CASSSTGGRYEQYF
TRBD2,TRBJ2-2,TRBV19,-,TGTGCCAGTAGTATGCTAGCGGGAGTAGCGAACACCGGGGAGCTGTTTTTT,CASSMLAGVANTGELFF
TRBD1,TRBJ2-5,TRBV5-6,-,TGTGCCAGCAGCCTGATACCCGGGACAGGGGGCGAGGAGACCCAGTACTTC,CASSLIPGTGGEETQYF
TRBD1,TRBJ2-7,TRBV4-3,-,TGCGCCAGCAGCCACGGACAGGGACACTCCTACGAGCAGTACTTC,CASSHGQGHSYEQYF
-,TRBJ2-3,TRBV2,-,TGTGCCAGCAGTTCTCGAGAAGCGGAGGGGGGGGATACGCAGTATTTT,CASSSREAEGGDTQYF
-,TRBJ1-2,TRBV7-9,-,TGTGCCAGCAGCTTATCGGGGGGCCCTTTTCGGGGCTACACCTTC,CASSLSGGPFRGYTF
TRBD1,TRBJ1-5,TRBV11-2,-,TGTGCCAGCAGCTTAGATAGGGGGCGGGATCAGCCCCAGCATTTT,CASSLDRGRDQPQHF
TRBD1,TRBJ1-1,TRBV7-2,-,TGTGCCAGCACCGGGACAGGAGGCATGAACACTGAAGCTTTCTTT,CASTGTGGMNTEAFF
-,TRBJ2-5,TRBV27,-,TGTGCCAGCAGTGCGGGACGCCAAGAGACCCAGTACTTC,CASSAGRQETQYF